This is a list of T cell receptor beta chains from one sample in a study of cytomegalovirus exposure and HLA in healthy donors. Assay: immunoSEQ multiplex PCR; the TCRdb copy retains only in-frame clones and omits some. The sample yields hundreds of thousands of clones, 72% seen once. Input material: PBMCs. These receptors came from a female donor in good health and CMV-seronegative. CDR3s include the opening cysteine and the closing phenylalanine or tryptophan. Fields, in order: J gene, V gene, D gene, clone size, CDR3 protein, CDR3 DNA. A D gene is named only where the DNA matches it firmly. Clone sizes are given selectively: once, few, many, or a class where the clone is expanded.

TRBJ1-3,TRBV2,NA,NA,CASSLGHSSGNTIYF,TGTGCCAGCAGCTTGGGACACTCCTCTGGAAACACCATATATTTT
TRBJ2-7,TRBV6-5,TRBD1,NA,CASSDPGQGYYEQYF,TGTGCCAGCAGCGATCCGGGACAGGGTTACTACGAGCAGTACTTC
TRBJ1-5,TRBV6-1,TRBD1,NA,CASSAYRGGNQPQHF,TGTGCTAGCAGTGCGTACAGGGGGGGTAATCAGCCCCAGCATTTT
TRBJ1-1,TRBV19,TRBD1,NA,CASSRQGTEAFF,TGTGCCAGTAGCAGACAGGGGACTGAAGCTTTCTTT
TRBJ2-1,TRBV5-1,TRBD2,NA,CASSLGTSGSYNEQFF,TGCGCCAGCAGCCTAGGGACTAGCGGCTCCTACAATGAGCAGTTCTTC
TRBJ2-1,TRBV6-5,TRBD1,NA,CASSYEAGGTHNEQFF,TGTGCCAGCAGTTATGAGGCAGGGGGAACCCACAATGAGCAGTTCTTC
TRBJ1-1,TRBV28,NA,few,CASSLSPYSLVNTEAFF,TGTGCCAGCAGTTTATCCCCCTACAGTTTGGTGAACACTGAAGCTTTCTTT
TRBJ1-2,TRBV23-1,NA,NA,CASSQRGNPWAYGYTF,TGCGCCAGCAGTCAAAGGGGCAACCCATGGGCCTATGGCTACACCTTC
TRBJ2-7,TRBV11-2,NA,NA,CASSQLDSVTYEQYF,TGTGCCAGCAGCCAATTGGACTCCGTAACCTACGAGCAGTACTTC
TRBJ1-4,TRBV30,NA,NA,CAWSAGKEKLFF,TGTGCCTGGAGTGCGGGGAAAGAAAAACTGTTTTTT
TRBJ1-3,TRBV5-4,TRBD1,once,CASSSTQGRDTIYF,TGTGCCAGCAGCTCGACACAGGGGAGAGACACCATATATTTT
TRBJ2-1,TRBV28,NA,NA,CASSLQKSEQFF,TGTGCCAGCAGTTTACAGAAATCTGAGCAGTTCTTC
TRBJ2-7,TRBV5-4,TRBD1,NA,CASSTGQGKGSEQYF,TGTGCCAGCAGCACGGGACAGGGAAAGGGAAGCGAGCAGTACTTC
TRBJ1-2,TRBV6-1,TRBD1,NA,CASGTGTPRGYGYTF,TGTGCCAGCGGGACAGGGACCCCCCGGGGCTATGGCTACACCTTC
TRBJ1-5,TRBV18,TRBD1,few,CASSPGQGALEPQHF,TGTGCCAGCTCACCCGGACAGGGGGCTCTGGAGCCCCAGCATTTT
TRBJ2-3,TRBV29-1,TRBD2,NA,CSASSGGYTSTDTQYF,TGCAGTGCTAGTAGCGGGGGATATACTAGCACAGATACGCAGTATTTT
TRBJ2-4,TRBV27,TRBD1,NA,CASAGTGNGNIQYF,TGTGCCAGTGCCGGGACAGGGAATGGGAACATTCAGTACTTC
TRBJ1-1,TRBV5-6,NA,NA,CASSLGQVMNTEAFF,TGTGCCAGCAGCTTGGGTCAGGTCATGAACACTGAAGCTTTCTTT
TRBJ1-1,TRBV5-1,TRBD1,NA,CASSFTPDRVNTEAFF,TGCGCCAGCAGCTTTACTCCGGACAGGGTGAACACTGAAGCTTTCTTT
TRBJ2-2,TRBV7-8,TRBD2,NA,CASSPPGGRDTGELFF,TGTGCCAGCAGCCCACCCGGCGGGAGGGACACCGGGGAGCTGTTTTTT
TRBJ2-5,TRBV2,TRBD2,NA,CASQREGLTGETQYF,TGTGCCAGCCAGCGGGAGGGCCTAACTGGGGAGACCCAGTACTTC
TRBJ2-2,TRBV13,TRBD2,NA,CASREGGSGDTGELFF,TGTGCCAGCCGGGAGGGCGGGAGCGGCGACACCGGGGAGCTGTTTTTT
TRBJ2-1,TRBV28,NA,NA,CASSLPGVSMDEQFF,TGTGCCAGCAGCCTACCTGGTGTTAGCATGGATGAGCAGTTCTTC
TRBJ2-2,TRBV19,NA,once,CASTTAGETGELFF,TGTGCCAGCACTACAGCTGGGGAGACCGGGGAGCTGTTTTTT